This T cell receptor beta chain appears in the sequencing data of a study of metastatic and nonmetastatic thyroid tumors. For the study at large: Repertoires from blood and tumor or nodule tissue of malignant and benign thyroid patients were compared.

Thyroid surgery was performed in patients who had received no treatment beforehand. TCRdb ran MiXCR on the PCR reads. The table lists roughly 20,000 clones, roughly 16% of them singletons. The length of the CDR3 is 16 residues. Trimming took 0 bases from V and 9 from J, leaving 19 bases between them. CDR1 and CDR2 (germline): MGHRA, YSYEKL. The TCR sequence derives from a female donor with papillary thyroid cancer or a benign thyroid nodule (not recorded which). Some clones in this sample may be carry-over from other donors' samples. The specimen was tumor tissue. V is TRBV4-1 and J is TRBJ2-3; D perhaps matches TRBD2 (7 bases). CDR3 sequence reads: CASSQEKGGDLKTQYF. CDR3 DNA sequence: TGCGCCAGCAGCCAAGAAAAGGGGGGGGACCTAAAGACGCAGTATTTT.